Given below is one TCR beta chain in context. Its target is unknown. Measured with immunoSEQ multiplex PCR; TCRdb has only the in-frame clones, and not every one. Of around 150,000 clones in the sample, about nine tenths are singletons; the top ten hold roughly 3.1%. V lost 4 bases and J 3 bases, leaving 19 bases between the germline ends. The CDR3 has 15 amino acids. The germline gives CDR1 GTSNPN, CDR2 SVGIG (reference sequence). This sample is drawn from a study of T cell responses to AZD1222 COVID-19 vaccine. Study conclusions and caveats: Spike-wide coverage was observed for vaccine-associated CD4 TCRs, with dominant responses at 160-218 and 743-854.

The chain is built from TRBV30 and TRBJ2-7; the D gene is possibly TRBD2 (6 bases). This material consisted of peripheral blood, taken on day 0 of AZD1222 vaccination. This receptor was obtained from an adult in good health. The CDR3, as DNA: TGTGCCTGGAATCCCCCTCGCGGGACCCACTACGAGCAGTACTTC. It codes for CAWNPPRGTHYEQYF.